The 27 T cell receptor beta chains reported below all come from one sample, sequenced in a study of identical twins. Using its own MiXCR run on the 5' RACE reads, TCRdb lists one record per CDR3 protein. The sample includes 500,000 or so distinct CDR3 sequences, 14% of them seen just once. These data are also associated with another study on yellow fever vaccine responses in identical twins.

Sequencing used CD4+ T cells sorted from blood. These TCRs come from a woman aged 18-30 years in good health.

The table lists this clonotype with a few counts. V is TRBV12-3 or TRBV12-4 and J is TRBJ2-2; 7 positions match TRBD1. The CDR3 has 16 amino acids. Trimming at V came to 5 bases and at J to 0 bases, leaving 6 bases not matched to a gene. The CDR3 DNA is TGTGCCAGCAGTCCGCGTCAGGGGGCGAACACCGGGGAGCTGTTTTTT. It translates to CASSPRQGANTGELFF.

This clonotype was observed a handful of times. As DNA, the CDR3 is TGTGCCAGCAGCCAACAGGGTCGGAACACTGAAGCTTTCTTT. It yields the protein CASSQQGRNTEAFF. The gene calls are TRBV3-1 and TRBJ1-1, with D tentatively TRBD1 (5 bases). The V end was cut by 2 bases, the J end by 1 base, with 8 bases between. The germline CDR1 and CDR2 sequences are LGHDT and YNNKEL (reference sequence). This CDR3 region has 14 residues.

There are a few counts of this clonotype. For the CDR3, the DNA is TGCGCCAGCAGCTTTTCGCCTCGGCAGGGGGCCGGCGGGGAGCTGTTTTTT. This sequence encodes CASSFSPRQGAGGELFF. This sequence joins TRBV5-1 and TRBJ2-2, with 8 nucleotides matching TRBD1. The germline gives CDR1 SGHRS, CDR2 YFSETQ. This CDR3 contains 17 residues. After removal of 2 bases from V and 7 bases from J, the junction contained 13 bases not matched to a gene.

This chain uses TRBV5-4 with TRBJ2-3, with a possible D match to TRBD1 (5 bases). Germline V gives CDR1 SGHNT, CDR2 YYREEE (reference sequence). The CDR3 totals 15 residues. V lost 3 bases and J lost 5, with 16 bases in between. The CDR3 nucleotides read TGTGCCAGCAGCTCAGGGCTATCCCAGAGAGATACGCAGTATTTT. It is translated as CASSSGLSQRDTQYF. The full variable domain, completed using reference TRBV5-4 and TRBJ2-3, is ETGVTQSPTHLIKTRGQQVTLRCSSQSGHNTVSWYQQALGQGPQFIFQYYREEENGRGNFPPRFSGLQFPNYSSELNVNALELDDSALYLCASSSGLSQRDTQYFGPGTRLTVL.

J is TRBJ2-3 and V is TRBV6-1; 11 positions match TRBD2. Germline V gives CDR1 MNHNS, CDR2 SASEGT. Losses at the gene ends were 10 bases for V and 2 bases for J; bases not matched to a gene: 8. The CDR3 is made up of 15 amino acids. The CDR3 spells CATRSGRDLTDTQYF. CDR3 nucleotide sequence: TGTGCCACCCGTAGCGGGAGGGACCTCACAGATACGCAGTATTTT.

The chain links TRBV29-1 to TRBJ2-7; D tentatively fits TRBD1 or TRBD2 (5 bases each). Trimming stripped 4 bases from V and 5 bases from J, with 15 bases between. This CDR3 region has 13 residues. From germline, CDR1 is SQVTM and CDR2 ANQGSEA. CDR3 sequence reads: CSVVLSGTNEQYF. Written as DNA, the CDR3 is TGCAGCGTTGTTTTATCAGGGACCAACGAGCAGTACTTC.

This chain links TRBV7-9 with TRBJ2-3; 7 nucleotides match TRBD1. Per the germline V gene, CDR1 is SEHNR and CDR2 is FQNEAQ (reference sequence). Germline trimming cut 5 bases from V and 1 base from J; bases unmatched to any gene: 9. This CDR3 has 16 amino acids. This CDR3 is CASSRPVGQGTDTQYF. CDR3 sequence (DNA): TGTGCCAGCAGCCGACCGGTCGGACAGGGCACAGATACGCAGTATTTT. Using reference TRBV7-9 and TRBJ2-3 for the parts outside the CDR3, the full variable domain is DTGVSQNPRHKITKRGQNVTFRCDPISEHNRLYWYRQTLGQGPEFLTYFQNEAQLEKSRLLSDRFSAERPKGSFSTLEIQRTEQGDSAMYLCASSRPVGQGTDTQYFGPGTRLTVL.

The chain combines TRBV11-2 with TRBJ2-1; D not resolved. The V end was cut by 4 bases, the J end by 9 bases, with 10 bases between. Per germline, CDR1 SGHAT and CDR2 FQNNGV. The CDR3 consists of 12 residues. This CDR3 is CASSSRLGEQFF. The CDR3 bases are TGTGCCAGCAGCTCCCGCCTGGGTGAGCAGTTCTTC.

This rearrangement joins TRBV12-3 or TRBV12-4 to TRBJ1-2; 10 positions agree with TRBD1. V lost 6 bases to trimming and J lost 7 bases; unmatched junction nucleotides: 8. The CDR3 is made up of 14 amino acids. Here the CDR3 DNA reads TGTGCCAGCAGCTCAGACAGGGGGCGTCGTGGCTACACCTTC. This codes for CASSSDRGRRGYTF.

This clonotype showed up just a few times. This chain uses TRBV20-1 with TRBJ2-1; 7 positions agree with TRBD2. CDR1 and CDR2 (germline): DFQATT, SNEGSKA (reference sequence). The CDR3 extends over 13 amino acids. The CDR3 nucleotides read TGCAGGGGAGGCGGGGGAAAGGACAATGAGCAGTTCTTC. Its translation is CRGGGGKDNEQFF.

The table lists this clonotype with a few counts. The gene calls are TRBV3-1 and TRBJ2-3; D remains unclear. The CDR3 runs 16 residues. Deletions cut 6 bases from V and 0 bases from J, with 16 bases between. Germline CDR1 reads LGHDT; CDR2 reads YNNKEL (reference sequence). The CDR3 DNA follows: TGTGCCAGCAGACCGACCGCAGCCACTAGCACAGATACGCAGTATTTT. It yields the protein CASRPTAATSTDTQYF.

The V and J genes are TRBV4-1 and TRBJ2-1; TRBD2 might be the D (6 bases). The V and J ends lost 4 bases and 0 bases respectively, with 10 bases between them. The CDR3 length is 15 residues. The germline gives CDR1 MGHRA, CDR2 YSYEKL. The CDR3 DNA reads TGCGCCAGCAGCCGGGGGGAAAGCTCCTACAATGAGCAGTTCTTC. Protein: CASSRGESSYNEQFF.

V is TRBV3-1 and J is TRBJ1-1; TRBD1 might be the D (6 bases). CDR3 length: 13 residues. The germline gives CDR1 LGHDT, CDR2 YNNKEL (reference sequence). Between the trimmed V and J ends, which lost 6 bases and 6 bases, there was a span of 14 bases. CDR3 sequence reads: CASSRTAQAEAFF. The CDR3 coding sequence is TGTGCCAGCAGTCGGACAGCCCAAGCTGAAGCTTTCTTT.

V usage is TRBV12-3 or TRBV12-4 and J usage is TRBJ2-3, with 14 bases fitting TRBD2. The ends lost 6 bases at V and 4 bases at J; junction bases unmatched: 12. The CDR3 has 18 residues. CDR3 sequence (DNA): TGTGCCAGCAGATCGGGACTAGCGGGGGAGGCTAAGTCAGATACGCAGTATTTT. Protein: CASRSGLAGEAKSDTQYF.

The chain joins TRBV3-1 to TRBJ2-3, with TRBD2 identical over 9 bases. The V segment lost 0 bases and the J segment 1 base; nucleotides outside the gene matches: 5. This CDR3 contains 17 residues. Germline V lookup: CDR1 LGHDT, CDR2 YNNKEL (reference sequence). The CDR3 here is CASSQDRASGGTDTQYF. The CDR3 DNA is TGTGCCAGCAGCCAAGATAGGGCTAGCGGGGGCACAGATACGCAGTATTTT.

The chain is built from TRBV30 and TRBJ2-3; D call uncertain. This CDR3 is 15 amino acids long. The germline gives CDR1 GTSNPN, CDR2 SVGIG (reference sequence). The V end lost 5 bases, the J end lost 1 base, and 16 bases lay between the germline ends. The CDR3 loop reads CAWATWAGGTDTQYF. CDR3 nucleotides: TGTGCCTGGGCCACCTGGGCAGGCGGCACAGATACGCAGTATTTT.

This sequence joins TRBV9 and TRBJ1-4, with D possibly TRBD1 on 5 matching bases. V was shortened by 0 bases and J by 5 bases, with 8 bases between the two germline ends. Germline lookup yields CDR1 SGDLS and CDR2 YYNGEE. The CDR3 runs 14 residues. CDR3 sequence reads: CASSVGTLNEKLFF. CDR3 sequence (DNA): TGTGCCAGCAGCGTAGGGACACTGAATGAAAAACTGTTTTTT.

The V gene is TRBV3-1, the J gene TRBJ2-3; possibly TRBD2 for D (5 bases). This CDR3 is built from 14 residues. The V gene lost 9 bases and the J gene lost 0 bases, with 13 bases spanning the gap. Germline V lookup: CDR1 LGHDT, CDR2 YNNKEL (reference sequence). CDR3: CASSERSSTDTQYF. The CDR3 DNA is TGTGCCAGTAGCGAGCGGAGTAGCACAGATACGCAGTATTTT.

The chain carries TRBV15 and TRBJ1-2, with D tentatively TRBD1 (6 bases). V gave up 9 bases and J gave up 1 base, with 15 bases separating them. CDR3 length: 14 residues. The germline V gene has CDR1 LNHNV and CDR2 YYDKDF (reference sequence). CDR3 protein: CATNTGSGNYGYTF. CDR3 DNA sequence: TGTGCCACTAATACAGGGTCTGGTAACTATGGCTACACCTTC.

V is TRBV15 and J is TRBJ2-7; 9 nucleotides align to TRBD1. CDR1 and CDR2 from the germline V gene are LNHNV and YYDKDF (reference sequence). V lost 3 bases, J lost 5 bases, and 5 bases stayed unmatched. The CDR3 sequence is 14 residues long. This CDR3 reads CATSRRDRANEQYF. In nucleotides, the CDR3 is TGTGCCACCAGCAGGCGGGACAGGGCGAACGAGCAGTACTTC.

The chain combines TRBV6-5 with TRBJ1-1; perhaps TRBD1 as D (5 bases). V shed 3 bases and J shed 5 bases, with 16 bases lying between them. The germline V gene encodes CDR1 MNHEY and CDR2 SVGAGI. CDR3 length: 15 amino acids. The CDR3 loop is CASSYARAGDTEAFF. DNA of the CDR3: TGTGCCAGCAGTTATGCCAGGGCAGGAGATACTGAAGCTTTCTTT.

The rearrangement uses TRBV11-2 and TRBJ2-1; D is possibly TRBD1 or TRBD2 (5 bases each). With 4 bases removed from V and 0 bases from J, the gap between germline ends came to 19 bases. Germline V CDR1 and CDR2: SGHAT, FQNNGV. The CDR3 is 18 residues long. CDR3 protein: CASSSSKLQGRSYNEQFF. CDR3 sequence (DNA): TGTGCCAGCAGCTCCTCTAAGTTGCAGGGACGCTCCTACAATGAGCAGTTCTTC.

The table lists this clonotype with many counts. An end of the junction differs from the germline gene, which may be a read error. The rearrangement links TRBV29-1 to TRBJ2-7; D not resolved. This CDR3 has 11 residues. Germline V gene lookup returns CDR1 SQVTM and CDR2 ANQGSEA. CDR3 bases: TGCAGCGTTAGTTTCTCCGACGAGCAGTACTTC. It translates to CSVSFSDEQYF.

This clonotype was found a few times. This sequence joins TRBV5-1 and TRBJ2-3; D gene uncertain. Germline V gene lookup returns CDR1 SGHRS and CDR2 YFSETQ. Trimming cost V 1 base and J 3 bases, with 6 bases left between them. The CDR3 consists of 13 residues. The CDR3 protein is CASSLQSTDTQYF. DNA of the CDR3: TGCGCCAGCAGCTTGCAGAGTACAGATACGCAGTATTTT.

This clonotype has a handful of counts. CDR3 bases: TGCGCCAGCAGCCCAACGGGACAGGGGGACAATGAGCAGTTCTTC. Its translation is CASSPTGQGDNEQFF. This sequence joins TRBV5-1 and TRBJ2-1; 11 bases map to TRBD1. The CDR3 length is 15 residues. V gave up 4 bases and J gave up 5 bases; unmatched junction bases: 5. Looked up from germline, CDR1 is SGHRS and CDR2 is YFSETQ. The entire variable domain, with the rest obtained from reference TRBV5-1 and TRBJ2-1, is as follows: KAGVTQTPRYLIKTRGQQVTLSCSPISGHRSVSWYQQTPGQGLQFLFEYFSETQRNKGNFPGRFSGRQFSNSRSEMNVSTLELGDSALYLCASSPTGQGDNEQFFGPGTRLTVL.

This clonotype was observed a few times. Here the CDR3 reads CASSESSNRVDTQYF. The DNA for the CDR3 is TGCGCCAGCAGTGAGTCGAGTAACAGGGTAGATACGCAGTATTTT. This rearrangement joins TRBV10-1 to TRBJ2-3; D is perhaps TRBD1 (6 bases). The germline V gene has CDR1 WNHNN and CDR2 SYGVQD (reference sequence). Between the trimmed V and J ends, which lost 0 bases and 5 bases, there was a span of 12 bases. The CDR3 has 15 residues.

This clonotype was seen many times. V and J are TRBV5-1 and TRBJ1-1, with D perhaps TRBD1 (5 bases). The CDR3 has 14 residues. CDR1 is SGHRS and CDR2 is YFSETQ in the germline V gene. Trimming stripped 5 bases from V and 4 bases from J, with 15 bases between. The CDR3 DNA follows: TGCGCCAGCAGTCCGGCAGGGTATAGCACTGAAGCTTTCTTT. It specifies CASSPAGYSTEAFF.